Sequencing of this T cell receptor beta chain was carried out in a study of cytomegalovirus exposure and HLA in healthy donors. Study observations and caveats: With further analysis later on, most CMV-associated TCR beta chains appeared HLA-restricted. At a 0.05 false discovery rate, a later analysis found some 18,000 TCR beta sequences to be associated with HLA alleles. Productive rates of about 87% or about 30% were seen for most TCR beta V segments in an earlier analysis.

Healthy bone marrow donors formed the donor group. Primers included in the PCR were 60 Vbeta and 13 Jbeta primers. Assay used: immunoSEQ multiplex PCR; TCRdb lists only in-frame clones, some missing. The sample includes over 150,000 clones, about 70% seen only once; the top ten take around 4%. V gave up 6 bases and J gave up 5 bases, with 14 bases separating them. The CDR3 consists of 14 residues. The germline gives CDR1 MDHEN, CDR2 SYDVKM. This clone was counted a few times. Its target is not known. The J gene is TRBJ2-1, the V gene TRBV28, with unresolved D. The sequence came from a young woman in good health and CMV-seropositive. Input material: PBMCs. Here the CDR3 reads CASSEVVLHNEQFF. Written as DNA, the CDR3 is TGTGCCAGCAGCGAGGTAGTCCTCCACAATGAGCAGTTCTTC.